This T cell receptor beta chain stems from a study of identical twins. The germline V and J ends were trimmed by 2 bases and 1 base, with 6 bases remaining between them. The CDR3 contains 13 residues. Germline assignment: CDR1 MNHNS and CDR2 SASEGT. This clonotype has more than one count but fewer than ten. MiXCR, run by TCRdb on the 5' RACE reads, gives a single entry per CDR3 protein. The table includes 500,000 to 700,000 distinct CDR3 sequences, roughly 7.1% detected once. This sample was also put to use in a study of yellow fever vaccine responses in identical twins. That report adds: As reported, the vaccine T cell response of twins seemed partly convergent and partly personalized.

V usage is TRBV6-1 and J usage is TRBJ2-7; perhaps TRBD1 as D (5 bases). The sample taken for sequencing was PBMCs. This sequence originates from a young woman in good health. CDR3 sequence (DNA): TGTGCCAGCAGTGAACAGGGTTCCTACGAGCAGTACGTC. Its translation: CASSEQGSYEQYV.